Only a few counts were recorded for the clone carrying this T cell receptor beta chain. As processed by the authors: Amplification of reference gene primers was used by the study to estimate nucleated cell counts. The protocol was immunoSEQ multiplex PCR, while the TCRdb copy is restricted to in-frame clones and leaves out a portion. The DNA was the basis for D and trimming; V, J and clone size are from that table. Among approximately 130,000 clones listed, 80% were seen once. The data stem from a study of blood T cell repertoires in COVID-19. Study information: Acute-phase and convalescent COVID-19 samples originated in the United States, Italy and Spain. In each case, the material was cDNA or gDNA derived from T cells, B-cell-depleted T cells, or PBMCs.

The CDR3 covers 14 residues. The V gene's germline CDR1 is MNHEY and CDR2 SVGAGI. The V end lost 6 bases, the J end lost 2 bases, and 13 bases lay between the germline ends. Sample: peripheral blood. The source of this sequence is a human donor in a cohort sampled during active COVID-19. This rearrangement joins TRBV6-5 to TRBJ2-5; perhaps TRBD1 as D (5 bases). The CDR3 nucleotides are TGTGCCAGCAGCCGCAAGGGGCGACAAGAGACCCAGTACTTC. It yields the protein CASSRKGRQETQYF.